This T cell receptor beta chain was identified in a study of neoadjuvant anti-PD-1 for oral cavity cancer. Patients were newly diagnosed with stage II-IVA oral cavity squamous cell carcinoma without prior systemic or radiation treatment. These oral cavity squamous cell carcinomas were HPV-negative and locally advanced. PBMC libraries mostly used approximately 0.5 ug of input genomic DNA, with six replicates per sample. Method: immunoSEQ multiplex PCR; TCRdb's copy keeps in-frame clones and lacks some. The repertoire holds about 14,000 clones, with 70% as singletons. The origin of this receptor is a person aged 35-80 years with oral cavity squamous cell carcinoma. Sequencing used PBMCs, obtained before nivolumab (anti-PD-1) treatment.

This CDR3 reads CASSDLLRRSGNTIYF. The DNA for the CDR3 is TGTGCCAGTAGTGACCTTCTTCGACGGTCTGGAAACACCATATATTTT. The chain has TRBV19 and TRBJ1-3, with no clear D. Germline V lookup: CDR1 LNHDA, CDR2 SQIVND (reference sequence). V was trimmed by 5 bases and J by 1 base, leaving 15 bases between them. The CDR3 covers 16 residues.